The T cell receptor beta chain described here comes from a study of blood T cell repertoires in COVID-19. V trimming: 4 bases; J trimming: 6 bases; junction bases outside the gene matches: 9. CDR1 GTSNPN and CDR2 SVGIG come from the germline V gene (reference sequence). The CDR3 loop spans 15 amino acids. Cohort allocation depended upon clinical history that participants reported. Original data processing: Estimates of nucleated cell counts were drawn from the amplification of reference gene primers. The data were produced by immunoSEQ multiplex PCR, yet TCRdb's version contains in-frame clones alone and is incomplete. That table supplies the V and J calls and clone size; D and trimming were determined from the DNA. The sample consists of 150,000 to 200,000 clones, roughly 84% of them appearing once.

The sequence was obtained from a man aged 50 or older who had recovered from COVID-19. The sequencing input was PBMCs or T cells enriched from blood (not recorded which). The chain is built from TRBV30 and TRBJ1-5; 10 bases are shared with TRBD1. Here the CDR3 reads CAWNTPGQGSQPQHF. The DNA for the CDR3 is TGTGCCTGGAATACACCGGGACAGGGGTCTCAGCCCCAGCATTTT.